What follows is one T cell receptor beta chain and its context. This entry comes from a study of blood T cell repertoires in COVID-19. Sequencing used immunoSEQ multiplex PCR; TCRdb keeps in-frame clones, though not all of them. The table includes roughly 200,000 clones, roughly 91% detected once. Germline V gives CDR1 MNHEY, CDR2 SVGAGI. Trimming removed 2 bases at V and 1 base at J, with 8 bases between. The CDR3 runs to 14 residues. Participants were placed into cohorts based on the clinical history they reported. V usage is TRBV6-5 and J usage is TRBJ1-1; D unresolved. The receptor comes from a man aged 25-45 years in a cohort exposed to, infected with or recovered from COVID-19 (not recorded which). The sequenced sample consisted of PBMCs or T cells enriched from blood (not recorded which). CDR3 amino acids: CASSYAGQNTEAFF. CDR3 in DNA: TGTGCCAGCAGTTACGCGGGCCAGAACACTGAAGCTTTCTTT.